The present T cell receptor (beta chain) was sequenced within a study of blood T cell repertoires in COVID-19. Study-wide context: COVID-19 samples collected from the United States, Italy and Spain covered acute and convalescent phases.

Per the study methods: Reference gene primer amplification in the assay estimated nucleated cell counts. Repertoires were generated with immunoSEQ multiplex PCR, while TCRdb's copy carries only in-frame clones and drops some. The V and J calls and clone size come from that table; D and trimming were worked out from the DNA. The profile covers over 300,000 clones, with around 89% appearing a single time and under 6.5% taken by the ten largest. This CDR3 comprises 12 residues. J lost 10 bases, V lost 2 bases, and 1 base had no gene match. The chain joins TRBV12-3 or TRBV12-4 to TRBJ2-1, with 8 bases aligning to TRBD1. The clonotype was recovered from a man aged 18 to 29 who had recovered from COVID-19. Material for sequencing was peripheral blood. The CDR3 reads CASSLYRGEQFF. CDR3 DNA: TGTGCCAGCAGTTTATACAGGGGGGAGCAGTTCTTC.